The 13 T cell receptor beta chains below come from one sample, sequenced in a study of OX40 agonist ivuxolimab in advanced cancers. Some clones are missing from TCRdb's copy, which holds only in-frame ones; the method was immunoSEQ multiplex PCR. The sample has 20,000 to 30,000 clones; approximately 75% are singletons. Sequencing used CD4+ or CD8+ T cells sorted from blood, obtained in a trial of the OX40 agonist ivuxolimab. The receptors stem from an adult with an advanced solid tumor such as melanoma, head and neck, liver or kidney cancer.

This clone was counted a few times. The chain is built from TRBV7-2 and TRBJ2-7; 14 nucleotides match TRBD2. The CDR3 is 15 amino acids. Unmatched junction bases numbered 1, after V lost 0 bases and J lost 6 bases. Germline V gene data show CDR1 as SGHTA and CDR2 as FQGNSA. CDR3 region: CASSLAGLAGAEQYF. The CDR3 DNA is TGTGCCAGCAGCTTAGCGGGACTAGCGGGAGCCGAGCAGTACTTC.

The CDR3 protein is CASSVSGDISGYTF. CDR3 bases: TGTGCCAGCAGCGTCTCAGGGGATATCTCTGGCTACACCTTC. This sequence joins TRBV9 and TRBJ1-2, with D perhaps TRBD1 (6 bases). This CDR3 contains 14 residues. V dropped 2 bases and J dropped 7 bases, with 15 bases sitting between them. Germline V gene sequence: CDR1 SGDLS, CDR2 YYNGEE.

The CDR3 bases are TGCGCCAGCAGCCAGCCGGAGGGGGGTTACGAGACCCAGTACTTC. It specifies CASSQPEGGYETQYF. V is TRBV4-1 and J is TRBJ2-5, with D perhaps given as TRBD1 or TRBD2 (6 bases each). V was trimmed by 3 bases and J by 5 bases, leaving 16 bases between them. CDR3 size: 15 residues. Germline values: CDR1 MGHRA, CDR2 YSYEKL.

The chain uses TRBV6-5 and TRBJ2-1; 9 nucleotides match TRBD2. Germline V gives CDR1 MNHEY, CDR2 SVGAGI. The V and J ends lost 0 bases and 7 bases, in that order; junction bases with no gene match: 4. The CDR3 loop spans 15 amino acids. CDR3 bases: TGTGCCAGCAGTTACTCTGCGGGGGGGGGAAATGAGCAGTTCTTC. Translation gives CASSYSAGGGNEQFF.

The rearrangement links TRBV27 to TRBJ1-1, with D maybe TRBD1 (5 bases). With 5 bases removed from V and 2 bases from J, the gap between germline ends came to 12 bases. Germline V lookup: CDR1 MNHEY, CDR2 SMNVEV (reference sequence). The CDR3 is made up of 14 amino acids. The CDR3 coding sequence is TGTGCCAGCAGTCCCGGGACGGCTAACACTGAAGCTTTCTTT. This encodes CASSPGTANTEAFF.

This sequence joins TRBV6-1 and TRBJ2-7; possibly TRBD1 or TRBD2 for D (5 bases each). CDR1 MNHNS and CDR2 SASEGT come from the germline V gene. V lost 3 bases and J lost 2, with 17 bases in between. The CDR3 runs to 16 residues. The CDR3 is CASSEWTFGTAYEQYF. The CDR3 DNA reads TGTGCCAGCAGTGAGTGGACCTTCGGGACGGCCTACGAGCAGTACTTC.

The chain has TRBV7-2 and TRBJ2-1; D is unclear. Trimming pared 1 base from V and 4 bases from J, leaving 14 bases between. CDR3 length equals 16 residues. Germline V gene data show CDR1 as SGHTA and CDR2 as FQGNSA. The chain's CDR3 is CASSLVGVGRYNEQFF. DNA of the CDR3: TGTGCCAGCAGCTTAGTAGGAGTGGGTCGATACAATGAGCAGTTCTTC.

The table lists this clone with a count of one. J is TRBJ2-1 and V is TRBV4-1; no reliable D call. Per germline, CDR1 MGHRA and CDR2 YSYEKL. With 2 bases removed from V and 4 bases from J, the gap between germline ends came to 15 bases. There are 16 residues in the CDR3. CDR3 amino acids: CASSQPTQTSYNEQFF. The DNA for the CDR3 is TGCGCCAGCAGCCAACCGACTCAAACATCATACAATGAGCAGTTCTTC.

The chain carries TRBV27 and TRBJ2-1, with D unresolved. V was pared by 2 bases and J by 0 bases, with 11 bases between. Germline V CDR1 and CDR2: MNHEY, SMNVEV (reference sequence). CDR3 size: 16 residues. CDR3 sequence (DNA): TGTGCCAGCAGTTTAGGATTAGATAGCTCCTACAATGAGCAGTTCTTC. This encodes CASSLGLDSSYNEQFF.

This sequence joins TRBV4-3 and TRBJ2-2, with D unclear. Germline CDR1 LGHNA, CDR2 YSLEER. This CDR3 contains 11 residues. Trimming stripped 6 bases from V and 6 bases from J, with 5 bases between. The CDR3 coding sequence is TGCGCCAGCAGAGGCTCCGGGGAGCTGTTTTTT. Its translation is CASRGSGELFF.

This CDR3 is CASSPRGGLEEKLFF. CDR3 bases: TGTGCCAGCAGCCCACGGGGCGGTTTGGAAGAAAAACTGTTTTTT. The chain employs TRBV9 and TRBJ1-4; TRBD1 might be the D (5 bases). The CDR3 sequence is 15 residues long. Germline V gene data show CDR1 as SGDLS and CDR2 as YYNGEE. V lost 4 bases and J lost 8, with 18 bases in between.

This chain joins TRBV6-9 and TRBJ1-2; weak D call: TRBD1 (6 bases). Germline CDR1 and CDR2: MNHGY and SVAAGI. The V gene lost 3 bases and the J gene lost 5 bases, with 10 bases spanning the gap. This CDR3 has 13 amino acids. This chain's CDR3 is CASSYGGAYGYTF. As DNA, the CDR3 is TGTGCCAGCAGTTACGGGGGGGCTTATGGCTACACCTTC.

The chain joins TRBV5-1 to TRBJ2-1; 13 bases agree with TRBD2. Germline V lookup: CDR1 SGHRS, CDR2 YFSETQ. The CDR3 sequence is 14 residues long. V was pared by 5 bases and J by 8 bases, with 4 bases of the junction left unmatched. The CDR3 loop is CASRLAGGIHEQFF. CDR3 sequence (DNA): TGCGCCAGCAGACTAGCGGGGGGGATTCATGAGCAGTTCTTC.